This TCR beta chain was sequenced in a study of blood T cell repertoires in COVID-19 (dated by TCRdb to about 2020). Regarding the complete study: Collaborator samples came from the United States, Italy and Spain and covered acute and convalescent phases of COVID-19. The repertoires were released in a freely available public database meant as a resource for research on the immune response to SARS-CoV-2. Subjects who had been exposed to COVID-19, were actively infected with it, or had recovered from it provided the deeply sampled blood TCRbeta repertoires that made up the dataset. Samples came from the ongoing ImmuneRACE study (first 160 participants) plus 1,254 subjects from 6 global collaborators. The prospective study material was composed of cDNA or gDNA derived from T cells, B-cell-depleted T cells, or PBMCs. Where HLA class I and class II types were available, the types were taken from metadata supplied by the sample provider, not from assay-based typing. A de-identified subject ID, COVID-19 status, age in years and sex were almost always included in the sample metadata.

Overall study results and their limits: Clinical and demographic metadata were provided uncurated, with the amount varying by source and participant.

Points on this clone: There is no known antigen for this receptor. Qualities for individual bases were not recorded, and no much larger clone is one base off.

Whole blood was collected in K2EDTA tubes by collaborating institutions according to the institutions' own protocols. For TCRbeta analysis, collaborators shipped samples in one of three forms: frozen whole blood, isolated PBMCs, or DNA extracted from either of those sample types. TCRbeta CDR3 regions were amplified from genomic DNA by means of the immunoSEQ Assay, a bias-controlled multiplex PCR. Per the original workflow: The number of nucleated cells in each sample was estimated by amplification of reference gene primers within the assay. Sequence reads were collapsed and filtered to measure the absolute abundance of every unique TCRbeta CDR3 rearrangement. For each sample, productive Simpson clonality was calculated as the square root of Simpson's diversity index over productive rearrangements. The immuneACCESS repertoire file appears here via TCRdb, limited to in-frame rearrangements. These files lack a portion of the clones; in checked studies, under half of the deficit traces to unresolved V genes, and the cause of the others is not known. Clonal size and the V and J genes are those of that table, whereas D and trimming came from the DNA. This sample comprises approximately 300,000 clones, 85% to 90% of them detected only once. Around 3.5% of the sample lies in the top ten.

The germline V gene provides CDR1 SGHDT and CDR2 YYEEEE. Ends trimmed: V by 2 bases, J by 5 bases; bases unmatched to a gene: 10. The CDR3 contains 16 residues, cysteine and phenylalanine counted. Just the 48-base CDR3 DNA is kept, in frame starting at base 1. The sequence derives from a woman aged 40 to 50 with acute or convalescent COVID-19. The chain joins TRBV5-6 to TRBJ2-3, and TRBD2 matches 8 of the central bases. Sequencing was done on a sample of peripheral blood. The CDR3 reads as follows: CASSFLTGGAGDTQYF. The DNA sequence follows: TGTGCCAGCAGCTTTTTGACCGGGGGGGCAGGAGATACGCAGTATTTT.